This T cell receptor beta chain originates from a study of blood T cell repertoires in COVID-19. Overall study context: Samples taken during acute and convalescent COVID-19 were collected in the United States, Italy and Spain. T cells, B-cell-depleted T cells, or PBMCs supplied cDNA or gDNA.

Sequencing used immunoSEQ multiplex PCR; TCRdb keeps in-frame clones, though not all of them. Here the sample spans hundreds of thousands of clones, over 75% being singletons. This clonotype originated in a man aged 30 to 39 who had recovered from COVID-19. Sequenced: PBMCs or T cells enriched from blood (not recorded which).

The DNA for the CDR3 is TGTGCCAGCAGTTACATGGCAGGGAATCAGCCCCAGCATTTT. Protein sequence: CASSYMAGNQPQHF. The rearrangement uses TRBV6-5 and TRBJ1-5; possibly TRBD1 for D (5 bases). With 2 bases removed from V and 4 bases from J, the gap between germline ends came to 9 bases. The CDR3 totals 14 residues. Germline V gives CDR1 MNHEY, CDR2 SVGAGI.